The clone carrying this TCR beta chain was found a few times. The sample has other DNA sequences that encode this CDR3 too. The data are from a study of blood T cell repertoires in COVID-19. The overall study: Some COVID-19 samples were acute and others convalescent; all came from the United States, Italy and Spain. T cells, B-cell-depleted T cells, or PBMCs supplied cDNA or gDNA.

The CDR3 is 14 amino acids. CDR1 is MNHNS and CDR2 is SASEGT in the germline V gene. V gave up 2 bases and J gave up 4 bases, with 9 bases separating them. Original handling: Cell counts per sample came from amplifying reference gene primers. The table came from immunoSEQ multiplex PCR; TCRdb's copy has only in-frame clones and leaves some out. That table gives V, J and clone size, and the DNA gave D and trimming. The sample has about 220,000 clones; 84% are singletons. Material for sequencing was peripheral blood. This sequence joins TRBV6-1 and TRBJ2-1; a weak D match, TRBD2 (5 bases). This receptor was obtained from a woman aged 25 to 45 who had recovered from COVID-19. CDR3 bases: TGTGCCAGCAGTGAAAGTGGAGGTTACAATGAGCAGTTCTTC. As protein: CASSESGGYNEQFF.